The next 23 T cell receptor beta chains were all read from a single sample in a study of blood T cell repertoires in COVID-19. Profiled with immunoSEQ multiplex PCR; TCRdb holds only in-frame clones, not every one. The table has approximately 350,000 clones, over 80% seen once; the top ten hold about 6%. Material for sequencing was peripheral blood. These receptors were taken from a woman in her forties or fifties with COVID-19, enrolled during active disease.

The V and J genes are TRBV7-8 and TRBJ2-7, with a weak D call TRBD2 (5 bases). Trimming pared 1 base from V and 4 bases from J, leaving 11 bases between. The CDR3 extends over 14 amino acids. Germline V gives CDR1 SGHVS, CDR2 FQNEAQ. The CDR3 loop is CASSLGGSAYEQYF. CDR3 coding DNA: TGTGCCAGCAGCTTAGGAGGGAGTGCTTACGAGCAGTACTTC.

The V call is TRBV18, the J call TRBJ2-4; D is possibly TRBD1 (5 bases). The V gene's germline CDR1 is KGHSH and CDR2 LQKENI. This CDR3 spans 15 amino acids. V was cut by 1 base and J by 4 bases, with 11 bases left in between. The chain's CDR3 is CASSPLQDTKNIQYF. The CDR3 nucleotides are TGTGCCAGCTCACCACTTCAGGACACTAAAAACATTCAGTACTTC.

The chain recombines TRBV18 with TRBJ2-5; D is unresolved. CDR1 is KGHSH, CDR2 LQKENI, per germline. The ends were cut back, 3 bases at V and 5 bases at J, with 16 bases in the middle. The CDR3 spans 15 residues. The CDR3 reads CASSPRPGLQETQYF. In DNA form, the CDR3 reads TGTGCCAGCTCACCCCGTCCAGGCCTCCAGGAGACCCAGTACTTC.

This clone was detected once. The CDR3 reads CASSYGAGGELFF. CDR3 coding DNA: TGTGCCAGCAGTTACGGAGCTGGCGGGGAGCTGTTTTTT. This chain joins TRBV6-5 and TRBJ2-2; D ambiguous. Germline CDR1 MNHEY, CDR2 SVGAGI. The CDR3 has 13 amino acids. V dropped 2 bases and J dropped 7 bases, with 8 bases sitting between them.

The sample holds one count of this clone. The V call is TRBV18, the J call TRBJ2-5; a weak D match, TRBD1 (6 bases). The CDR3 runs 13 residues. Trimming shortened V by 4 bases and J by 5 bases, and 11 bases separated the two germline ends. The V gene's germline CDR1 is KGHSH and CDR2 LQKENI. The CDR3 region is CASSQGGRETQYF. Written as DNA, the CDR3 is TGTGCCAGCTCACAAGGGGGTCGGGAGACCCAGTACTTC.

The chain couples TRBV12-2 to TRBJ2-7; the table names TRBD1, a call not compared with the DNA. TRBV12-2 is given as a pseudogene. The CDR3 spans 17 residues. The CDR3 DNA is TGTGCAAGTCGCTTAGTAGCGCGGGACAGTTCTTGGAACGAGCAGTACTTC. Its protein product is CASRLVARDSSWNEQYF.

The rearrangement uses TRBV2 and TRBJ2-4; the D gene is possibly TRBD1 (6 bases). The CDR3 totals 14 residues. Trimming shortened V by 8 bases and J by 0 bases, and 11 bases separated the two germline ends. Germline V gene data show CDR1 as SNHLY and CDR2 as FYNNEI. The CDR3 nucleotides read TGTGCCAGCGGGGGCGTGGTAGCCAAAAACATTCAGTACTTC. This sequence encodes CASGGVVAKNIQYF.

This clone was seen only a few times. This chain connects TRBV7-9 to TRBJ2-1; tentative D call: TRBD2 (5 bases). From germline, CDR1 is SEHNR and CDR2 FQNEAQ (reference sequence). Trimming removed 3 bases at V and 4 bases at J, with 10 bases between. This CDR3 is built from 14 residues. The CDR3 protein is CASSFAGSYNEQFF. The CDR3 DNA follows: TGTGCCAGCAGCTTTGCGGGCTCTTACAATGAGCAGTTCTTC. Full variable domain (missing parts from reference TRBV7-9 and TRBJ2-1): DTGVSQNPRHKITKRGQNVTFRCDPISEHNRLYWYRQTLGQGPEFLTYFQNEAQLEKSRLLSDRFSAERPKGSFSTLEIQRTEQGDSAMYLCASSFAGSYNEQFFGPGTRLTVL.

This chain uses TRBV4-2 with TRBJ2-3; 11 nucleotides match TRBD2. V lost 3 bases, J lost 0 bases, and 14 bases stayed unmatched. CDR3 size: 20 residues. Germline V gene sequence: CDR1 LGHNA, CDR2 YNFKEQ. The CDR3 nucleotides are TGTGCCAGCAGCCAGGCCCCCGGGACTAGCGGCCTTCTTAGCACAGATACGCAGTATTTT. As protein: CASSQAPGTSGLLSTDTQYF.

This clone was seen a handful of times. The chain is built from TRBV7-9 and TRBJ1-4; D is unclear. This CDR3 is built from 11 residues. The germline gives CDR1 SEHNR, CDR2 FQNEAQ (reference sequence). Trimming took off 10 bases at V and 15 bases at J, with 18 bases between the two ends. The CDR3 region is CATDLGRQVFF. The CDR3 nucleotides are TGTGCCACCGACTTAGGGAGACAAGTGTTTTTT.

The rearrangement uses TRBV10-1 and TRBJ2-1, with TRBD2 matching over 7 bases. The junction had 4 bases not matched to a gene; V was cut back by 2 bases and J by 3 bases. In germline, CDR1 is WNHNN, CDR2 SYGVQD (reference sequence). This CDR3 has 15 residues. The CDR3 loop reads CASSEAGEGYNEQFF. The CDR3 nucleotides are TGCGCCAGCAGTGAGGCGGGAGAGGGCTACAATGAGCAGTTCTTC.

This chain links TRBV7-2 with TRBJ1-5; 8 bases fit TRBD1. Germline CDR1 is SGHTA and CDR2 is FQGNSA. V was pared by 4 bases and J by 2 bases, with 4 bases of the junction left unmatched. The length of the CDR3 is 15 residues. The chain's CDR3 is CASSSGGRGNQPQHF. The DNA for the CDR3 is TGTGCCAGCAGCTCAGGGGGCAGGGGCAATCAGCCCCAGCATTTT.

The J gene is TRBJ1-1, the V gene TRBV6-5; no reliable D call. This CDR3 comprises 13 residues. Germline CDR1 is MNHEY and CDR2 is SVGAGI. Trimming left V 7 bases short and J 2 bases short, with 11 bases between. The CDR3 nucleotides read TGTGCCAGCATGCGGGGATCTAACACTGAAGCTTTCTTT. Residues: CASMRGSNTEAFF.

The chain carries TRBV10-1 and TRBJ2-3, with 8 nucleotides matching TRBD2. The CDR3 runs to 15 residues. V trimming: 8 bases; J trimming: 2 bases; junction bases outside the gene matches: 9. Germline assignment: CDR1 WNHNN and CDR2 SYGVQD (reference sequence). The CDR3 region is CASPRPAGATDTQYF. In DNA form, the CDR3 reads TGCGCCAGCCCCCGCCCAGCGGGGGCCACAGATACGCAGTATTTT.

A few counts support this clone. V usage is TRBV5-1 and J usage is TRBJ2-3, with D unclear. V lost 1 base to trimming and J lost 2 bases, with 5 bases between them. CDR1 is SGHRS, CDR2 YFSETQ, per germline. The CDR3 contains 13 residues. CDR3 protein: CASSLTVTDTQYF. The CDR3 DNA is TGCGCCAGCAGCTTGACGGTCACAGATACGCAGTATTTT. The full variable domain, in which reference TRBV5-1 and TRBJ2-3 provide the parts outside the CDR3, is KAGVTQTPRYLIKTRGQQVTLSCSPISGHRSVSWYQQTPGQGLQFLFEYFSETQRNKGNFPGRFSGRQFSNSRSEMNVSTLELGDSALYLCASSLTVTDTQYFGPGTRLTVL.

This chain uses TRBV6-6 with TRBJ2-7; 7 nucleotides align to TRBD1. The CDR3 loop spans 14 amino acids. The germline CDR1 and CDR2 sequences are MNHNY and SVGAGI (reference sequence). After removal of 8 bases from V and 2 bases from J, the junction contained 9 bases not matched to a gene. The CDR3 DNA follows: TGTGCCAGCGGGACACAGGGGAAAACCTACGAGCAGTACTTC. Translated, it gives CASGTQGKTYEQYF.

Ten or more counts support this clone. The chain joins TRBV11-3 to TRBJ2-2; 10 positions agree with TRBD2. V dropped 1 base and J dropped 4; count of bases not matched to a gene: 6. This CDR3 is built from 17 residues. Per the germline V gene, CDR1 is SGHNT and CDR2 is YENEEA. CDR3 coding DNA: TGTGCCAGCAGCTTAGGGGCTAGCGGGAGCGGCACCGGGGAGCTGTTTTTT. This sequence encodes CASSLGASGSGTGELFF.

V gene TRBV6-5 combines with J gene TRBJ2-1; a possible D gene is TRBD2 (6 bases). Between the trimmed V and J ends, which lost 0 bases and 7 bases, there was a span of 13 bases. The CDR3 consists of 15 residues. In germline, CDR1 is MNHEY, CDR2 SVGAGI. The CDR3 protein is CASSYSFSGGNEQFF. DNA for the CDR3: TGTGCCAGCAGTTACTCGTTCTCCGGGGGTAATGAGCAGTTCTTC.

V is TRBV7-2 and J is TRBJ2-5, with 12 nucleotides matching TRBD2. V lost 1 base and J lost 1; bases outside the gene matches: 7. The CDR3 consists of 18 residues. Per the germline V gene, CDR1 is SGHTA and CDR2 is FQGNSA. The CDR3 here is CASSLVEGLAGIQETQYF. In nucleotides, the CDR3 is TGTGCCAGCAGCTTAGTAGAAGGACTAGCGGGAATCCAAGAGACCCAGTACTTC.

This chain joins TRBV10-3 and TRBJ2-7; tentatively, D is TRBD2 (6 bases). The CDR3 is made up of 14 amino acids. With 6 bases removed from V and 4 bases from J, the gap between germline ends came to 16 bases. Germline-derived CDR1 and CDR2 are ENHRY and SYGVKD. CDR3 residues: CAISLPGGAYEQYF. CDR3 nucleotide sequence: TGTGCCATCAGCCTACCCGGAGGGGCATACGAGCAGTACTTC.

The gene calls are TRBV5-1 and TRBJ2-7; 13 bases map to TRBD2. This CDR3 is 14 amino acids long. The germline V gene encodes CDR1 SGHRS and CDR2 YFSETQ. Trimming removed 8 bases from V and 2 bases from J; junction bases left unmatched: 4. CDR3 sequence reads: CASGTSGTTYEQYF. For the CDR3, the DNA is TGCGCCAGTGGGACTAGCGGGACCACCTACGAGCAGTACTTC.

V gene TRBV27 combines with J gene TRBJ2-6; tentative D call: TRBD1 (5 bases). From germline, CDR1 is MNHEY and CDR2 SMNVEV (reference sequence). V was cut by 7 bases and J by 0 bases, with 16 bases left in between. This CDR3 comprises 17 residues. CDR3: CASTSAVGDSGANVLTF. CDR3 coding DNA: TGTGCCAGCACCTCGGCTGTAGGGGACTCTGGGGCCAACGTCCTGACTTTC.

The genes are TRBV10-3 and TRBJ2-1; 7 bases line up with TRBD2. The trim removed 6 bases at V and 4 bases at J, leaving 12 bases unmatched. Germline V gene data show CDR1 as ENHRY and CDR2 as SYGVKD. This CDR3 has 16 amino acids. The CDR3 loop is CAISLGGAGLYNEQFF. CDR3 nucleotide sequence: TGTGCCATCAGCCTGGGAGGGGCGGGCCTTTACAATGAGCAGTTCTTC.